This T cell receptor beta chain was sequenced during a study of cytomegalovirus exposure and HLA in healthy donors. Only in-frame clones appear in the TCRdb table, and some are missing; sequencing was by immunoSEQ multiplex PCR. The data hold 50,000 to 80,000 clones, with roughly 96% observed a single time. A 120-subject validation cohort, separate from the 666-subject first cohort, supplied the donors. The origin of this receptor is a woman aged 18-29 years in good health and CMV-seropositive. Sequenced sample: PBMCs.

CDR3 in DNA: TGTGCCAGCAGCTTGGGACAGGACACTAATGAAAAACTGTTTTTT. It encodes CASSLGQDTNEKLFF. The chain uses TRBV7-9 and TRBJ1-4, with 8 bases identical to TRBD1. With 3 bases clipped from V and 2 bases from J, the junction kept 2 bases outside the gene matches. There are 15 residues in the CDR3. CDR1 SEHNR and CDR2 FQNEAQ come from the germline V gene (reference sequence).